This T cell receptor (beta chain) was sequenced in a study of T-cell memory formation after mild COVID-19. TCRdb recomputed calls from the 5' RACE reads with MiXCR, one row per CDR3 protein. In the table there are roughly 170,000 distinct CDR3 sequences, approximately 17% of which are singletons. Study-wide results and caveats: Contracting clones localized mainly to CM and EM when CD4+ and mainly to EMRA when CD8+.

This clonotype showed up many times. Its antigen is undetermined. Unmatched junction bases numbered 9, after V lost 5 bases and J lost 2 bases. This CDR3 has 16 residues. Germline V gene data show CDR1 as SEHNR and CDR2 as FQNEAQ (reference sequence). This receptor was obtained from a man between 18 and 35 years old who had mild COVID-19 (a few samples of this study predate the infection). Cell type and time point are not known. The rearrangement uses TRBV7-9 and TRBJ2-4, with 7 bases aligning to TRBD1. What was sequenced was PBMCs or a T cell subset sorted from them (not recorded which). CDR3: CASSHGQVLTKNIQYF. The DNA for the CDR3 is TGTGCCAGCAGCCACGGACAGGTCCTAACCAAAAACATTCAGTACTTC.